What follows is one T cell receptor beta chain and its context. No cognate antigen has been identified for it. The sample is drawn from a study of cytomegalovirus exposure and HLA in healthy donors (dated by TCRdb to about 2017). Study-wide context: In an earlier analysis of fewer than 750 of the donors, around 300 Gb of sequence data and just under 120 million unique TCR beta sequences from some 170 million T cells were reported. An early release that covered roughly 600 HLA-typed donors contained approximately 290 gigabases of sequencing data and around 80 million unique TCR sequences. Of the 398 genotyped donors, about 80% fell in the genetic ancestry cluster associated with self-reported Caucasian donors. The study aimed to test whether cataloging public T cell receptors could reveal signatures of past pathogen exposure. Using immunosequencing, the study profiled T cell repertoires from approximately 700 subjects and related those repertoires to cytomegalovirus serostatus. Besides the first cohort of around 700 subjects, a separate validation cohort made up of roughly 120 different subjects was used. The study combined high-throughput TCR immunosequencing, statistical association of individual TCRs with disease status, and machine learning to predict cytomegalovirus infection status. A later analysis re-examined previously published TCR beta repertoires from 500 to 700 donors and added high-resolution HLA genotyping to investigate patterns of TCR occurrence. Rather than using new phenotypic data, the later analysis identified candidate immune exposures from TCR beta sequences and from how often those sequences occurred across donors. An earlier analysis of roughly 600 of the donors used high-throughput TCR beta sequencing to judge whether each TCR beta V gene segment behaved as functional or pseudogenic. Donor age, sex, ethnicity and CMV serostatus were compiled together with the repertoire data. A later genetic analysis took genome-wide SNP genotypes for about 55% of the 666 donors and used that subset as a discovery cohort. Every repertoire in the discovery cohort had been generated on one and the same sequencing platform. HLA typing included class I and class II loci at four-digit resolution. Typing coverage differed by locus: A, B, C, DRB1 and DQB1 were typed in roughly 620-630 donors, DQA1 in roughly 500, DPA1 in 600 to 610, and DPB1 in approximately 450. A few DR-DQ haplotypes were treated as single units for association and clustering because of strong linkage in the cohort. On average, 235,054 unique TCR beta nucleotide sequences were sequenced per donor among fewer than 500 genotyped donors of the cohort, with 15% to 20% of those sequences being non-productive. Findings and caveats that apply to the study as a whole: A total of fewer than 200 TCR beta chains were listed by the study as associated with cytomegalovirus. For the cohort, immune exposure information was limited to CMV serostatus. The cohort was sequenced for TCR beta chains only, and without alpha or paired-chain data the features that could be detected were limited. A cluster of highly shared sequence variants was judged likely to be a technical artifact of the sequencing pipeline. An earlier analysis of around 540 of the donors showed that most TCR beta V segments appeared in productive rearrangements either about 90% or about 30% of the time, which broadly matched IMGT annotations. Some IMGT-functional V segments, including TRBV6-2 and TRBV6-3, could not be distinguished by the 87-base-pair reads and were therefore excluded. Cytomegalovirus status was reported to be diagnosed by the classifier with high specificity and sensitivity in both the original and validation cohorts. A later genetic analysis reported fewer N-insertions in productive TCRs among donors in an Asian-associated ancestry cluster than the approximately 700-donor mean. According to the authors, the approach could potentially be generalized to other disease states and immunological phenotypes. Several of the top co-occurrence clusters appeared to be linked to parvovirus B19, influenza, CMV and Epstein-Barr virus, according to a later analysis. Because HLA typing was unavailable for some donors at each locus, only the typed subset was used in association tests. According to a later analysis, TCR association rates differed among HLA loci, with DRB1 alleles showing the most associated TCRs and HLA-C alleles showing the fewest. A later genetic analysis associated a missense DCLRE1C variant with V-gene and J-gene trimming of TCR beta chains, and an independent cohort replicated the association. When HLA alleles, especially DR and DQ, strongly co-occurred, attributing TCR associations to individual alleles was difficult. A few of the identified cytomegalovirus-associated TCR beta chains were confirmed in vitro to be specific for cytomegalovirus antigens. In a later analysis, most CMV-associated TCR beta chains were found to appear HLA-restricted, with HLA associations seemingly driven largely by CMV exposure. A later analysis found that HLA-associated TCR beta chains were more clonally expanded and had lower generation probabilities than equally common non-associated chains. The presence/absence analyses assumed that sequencing depth was roughly uniform across donors, and that assumption may not be true. In a later analysis, around 17,000 TCR beta sequences were associated with specific HLA alleles at a false discovery rate of 0.05. A further reported finding was that TCR beta sequences accurately predicted the HLA-A and HLA-B alleles for most subjects in the first cohort. Around 16 rarely observed V segments, including chromosome 9 orphons, were excluded from the earlier analysis of about 610 of the donors because counts were too low. Across donors, most TCR sequences were observed very rarely, whereas some public TCRs were present in many individuals. Correlated functional status among segregating V segments might reflect linkage disequilibrium, but an unknown experimental factor could not be ruled out.

Library method: the immunoSEQ multiplex PCR assay. A mixture of 60 forward primers for TCR Vbeta segments and 13 reverse primers for TCR Jbeta segments was used in the multiplex PCR. Amplification of the CDR3 region of rearranged TCR beta genes was performed with a multiplex PCR assay on genomic DNA. On the Illumina HiSeq System, the amplified TCR beta libraries were sequenced as 87-base-pair reads. From the authors' description of their analysis: In a later analysis, about 80 million unique TCR beta chains were counted across the approximately 640 repertoires, and roughly 9.9 million of these chains were shared by at least two donors. Raw reads were error-corrected and collapsed into unique sequences by a nearest-neighbor algorithm in which closely related sequences were merged to remove PCR and sequencing errors. Alignment of CDR3 sequences to IMGT reference sequences was used to assign V, D and J gene segments. For a sequence to be retained, at least a six-nucleotide match to both a V gene segment and a J gene segment was required. A rearrangement was called productive if the CDR3 had no stop codons and remained in frame with V and J, and every other rearrangement was called non-productive. Following IMGT convention, CDR3 was defined as the stretch from the second conserved V-encoded cysteine up to the conserved J-encoded phenylalanine. Sequences without an unambiguous match to a single V gene segment were excluded from the earlier analysis of several hundred of the donors. An earlier analysis of a few hundred of the donors called V segments functional above 56.7% productive rearrangements and segregating when the between-donor standard deviation exceeded 5%. A statistical classification framework was developed to diagnose cytomegalovirus status using the catalog of TCR beta chain sequences. A later analysis assigned V and J genes by comparing TCR nucleotide sequences with IMGT/GENE-DB human TR gene sequences. Using the TCRdist pipeline, a later analysis assigned CDR3 sequences along with most-parsimonious VDJ recombination scenarios. In a later analysis, each TCR beta chain was defined by its CDR3 amino acid sequence together with its V-gene family, and reads without a unique V-gene family were excluded. As a way to deal with suspected cross-contamination and a sequencing artifact, a later analysis dropped approximately 570 nucleotide sequences that were highly shared and had low generation probability. For each public chain, a later analysis derived a clonal expansion index from normalized ranks of inferred template counts within each repertoire. Generation probabilities in a later analysis came from a VDJ recombination model fitted to out-of-frame rearrangements, and those results were checked against IGoR. In a later analysis, TCR-TCR, TCR-HLA and TCR-CMV co-occurrence was scored with hypergeometric tests, and a repertoire-size bias correction was applied to TCR pairs. A later analysis estimated false discovery rates by permuting HLA or CMV assignments 20 times. In a later analysis, co-occurring TCRs were grouped using DBSCAN, and TCRdist sequence similarity was added for clustering within HLA-allele-positive subsets. Co-occurrence clustering excluded repertoires with fewer than 30,000 or more than 120,000 public chains, plus five with anomalous nucleotide sharing. The table comes from immuneACCESS by way of TCRdb, which keeps in-frame sequences with V and J called. Part of the clones is missing from these tables; in studies checked, under half for an unresolved V gene and the rest for unknown reasons. V, J and clone size reflect that table, while D and trimming were determined from the DNA. This sample's table contains 200,000 to 250,000 clones. Over 0.75% of the sample rests with the top ten.

The cohort comprised approximately 700 healthy bone marrow donors. At the time of sampling, all cohort members were nominally healthy, though unrecorded immune exposures were likely present. The donor was CMV seropositive and was included in the group of approximately 310 seropositive cohort members. A peripheral blood sample was collected from each donor, and TCR beta sequencing was performed on peripheral blood mononuclear cells. Genomic DNA was extracted from the blood cell samples with the Qiagen DNeasy Blood Extraction Kit. CDR1 MNHEY and CDR2 SVGAGI were looked up in the germline V gene. Clipping removes 1 base from V and 3 bases from J, with 4 as the unmatched junction base count. The CDR3 has 16 amino acids, counting the end cysteine and phenylalanine. The DNA shown is the 48-base CDR3, in frame from base 1.

The sequence derives from a young woman in good health and CMV-seropositive. Sequencing input: PBMCs. The chain employs TRBV6-5 and TRBJ2-1; TRBD2 aligns with 9 central bases. The CDR3 in this case is CASSYWLAGLYNEQFF. The DNA sequence is as follows: TGTGCCAGCAGTTACTGGCTAGCGGGACTCTACAATGAGCAGTTCTTC.